What follows are 32 T cell receptor beta chains derived from one specimen sequenced in a study of OX40 agonist ivuxolimab in advanced cancers. Profiling relied on immunoSEQ multiplex PCR, and the TCRdb table lists in-frame clones only, not all of them. The table records fewer than 75,000 clones, 85% to 90% of them present only once. The sequenced sample was CD4+ or CD8+ T cells sorted from blood, obtained in a trial of the OX40 agonist ivuxolimab. All receptors derive from an adult with an advanced solid tumor such as melanoma, head and neck, liver or kidney cancer.

The chain joins TRBV5-6 to TRBJ2-3, with D perhaps matching TRBD1 (7 bases). This CDR3 is built from 15 residues. Trimming cost V 2 bases and J 9 bases, with 19 bases left between them. The germline CDR1 and CDR2 sequences are SGHDT and YYEEEE. The CDR3 spells CASSFELLQGGTQYF. CDR3 nucleotides: TGTGCCAGCAGCTTCGAACTCCTCCAGGGGGGCACGCAGTATTTT. Full variable domain (missing parts from reference TRBV5-6 and TRBJ2-3): DAGVTQSPTHLIKTRGQQVTLRCSPKSGHDTVSWYQQALGQGPQFIFQYYEEEERQRGNFPDRFSGHQFPNYSSELNVNALLLGDSALYLCASSFELLQGGTQYFGPGTRLTVL.

Note on this clone: Other DNA sequences in the sample encode the same CDR3. The J gene is TRBJ2-5, the V gene TRBV18; weak D call: TRBD2 (6 bases). V lost 3 bases to trimming and J lost 1 base, with 6 bases between them. Per germline, CDR1 KGHSH and CDR2 LQKENI. The CDR3 runs 13 residues. The CDR3 protein is CASSPGLQETQYF. CDR3 DNA sequence: TGTGCCAGCTCACCGGGACTCCAAGAGACCCAGTACTTC.

The rearrangement joins TRBV2 to TRBJ1-2, with 7 bases fitting TRBD1. CDR3 length: 14 residues. Germline loops: CDR1 SNHLY, CDR2 FYNNEI. The V and J ends lost 3 bases and 6 bases, in that order; junction bases with no gene match: 7. Here the CDR3 reads CASSERQGFDGYTF. Here the CDR3 DNA reads TGTGCCAGCAGTGAGCGACAGGGTTTCGATGGCTACACCTTC.

The genes are TRBV5-1 and TRBJ2-1; no firm D call. The CDR3 totals 14 residues. Trimming stripped 0 bases from V and 4 bases from J, with 8 bases between. CDR1 is SGHRS, CDR2 YFSETQ, per germline. Here the CDR3 DNA reads TGCGCCAGCAGCTTGGATGGGCATTACAATGAGCAGTTCTTC. It yields the protein CASSLDGHYNEQFF.

The chain combines TRBV6-6 with TRBJ1-2; TRBD1 is a possible D gene (5 bases). This CDR3 region has 13 residues. CDR1 is MNHNY, CDR2 SVGAGI, per germline (reference sequence). V was cut by 4 bases and J by 4 bases, with 10 bases left in between. CDR3 sequence (DNA): TGTGCCAGCAGTTTAGGGGTTGTCTATGGCTACACCTTC. It yields the protein CASSLGVVYGYTF.

The CDR3, as DNA: TGTGCCAGTAGTCAAGACCCAGGGGTGGGGACTGAAGCTTTCTTT. Translating it yields CASSQDPGVGTEAFF. V and J are TRBV19 and TRBJ1-1; the D gene is possibly TRBD1 (6 bases). Deletions cut 5 bases from V and 5 bases from J, with 18 bases between. Germline values: CDR1 LNHDA, CDR2 SQIVND (reference sequence). The CDR3 totals 15 residues.

This rearrangement joins TRBV7-2 to TRBJ2-1; 7 bases are shared with TRBD1. With V trimmed by 5 bases and J by 8 bases, 9 bases remained unmatched. Per the germline V gene, CDR1 is SGHTA and CDR2 is FQGNSA. This CDR3 contains 14 residues. This CDR3 is CASSRDRSFYEQFF. The CDR3 bases are TGTGCCAGCAGCCGGGACAGAAGTTTCTATGAGCAGTTCTTC.

The V and J genes are TRBV5-1 and TRBJ2-7, with 10 bases matching TRBD2. The CDR3 totals 16 residues. The ends lost 1 base at V and 1 base at J; junction bases unmatched: 5. Germline CDR1 and CDR2: SGHRS and YFSETQ. The CDR3 is CASSLKLAGHSYEQYF. DNA for the CDR3: TGCGCCAGCAGCTTGAAACTAGCGGGACATTCCTACGAGCAGTACTTC.

The V gene is TRBV11-3, the J gene TRBJ2-1; 9 bases line up with TRBD1. The germline gives CDR1 SGHNT, CDR2 YENEEA. J lost 8 bases, V lost 4 bases, and 9 bases had no gene match. The CDR3 totals 15 residues. The CDR3 region is CASSSGTGYSDEQFF. CDR3 nucleotide sequence: TGTGCCAGCAGCTCCGGGACAGGGTATTCCGATGAGCAGTTCTTC.

The genes are TRBV15 and TRBJ1-3; D gene unclear. CDR1 and CDR2 (germline): LNHNV, YYDKDF (reference sequence). CDR3 length: 14 residues. V shed 1 base and J shed 0 bases, with 4 bases lying between them. CDR3 DNA: TGTGCCACCAGCAGAGGAACCTCTGGAAACACCATATATTTT. Translated: CATSRGTSGNTIYF.

The rearrangement uses TRBV5-8 and TRBJ1-2, with D maybe TRBD1 (6 bases). Trimming cost V 0 bases and J 5 bases, with 14 bases left between them. This CDR3 has 15 residues. Per germline, CDR1 SGHTS and CDR2 YDEGEE. This chain's CDR3 is CASSLGDRFGYGYTF. The CDR3 DNA reads TGTGCCAGCAGCTTGGGCGACAGGTTTGGGTATGGCTACACCTTC.

The rearrangement uses TRBV5-1 and TRBJ1-2, with D perhaps TRBD1 (5 bases). The V end lost 3 bases, the J end lost 4 bases, and 10 bases lay between the germline ends. Looked up from germline, CDR1 is SGHRS and CDR2 is YFSETQ. CDR3 length equals 13 residues. CDR3 bases: TGCGCCAGCAGCTCGGCAGGGTCCTATGGCTACACCTTC. It codes for CASSSAGSYGYTF.

The chain carries TRBV6-1 and TRBJ1-3; 9 positions match TRBD1. The CDR3 is 14 amino acids. The ends lost 3 bases at V and 8 bases at J; junction bases unmatched: 5. Germline CDR1 reads MNHNS; CDR2 reads SASEGT. CDR3 protein: CASSDQGQGDTIYF. The CDR3 region has the DNA TGTGCCAGCAGTGACCAGGGACAGGGAGACACCATATATTTT.

This chain connects TRBV9 to TRBJ2-5; the D gene could be TRBD1 or TRBD2 (6 bases each). Trimming took off 1 base at V and 4 bases at J, with 17 bases between the two ends. The germline gives CDR1 SGDLS, CDR2 YYNGEE. The CDR3 runs 16 residues. CDR3 residues: CASSVLQGRAGETQYF. The CDR3 DNA sequence: TGTGCCAGCAGCGTACTACAGGGTCGAGCGGGAGAGACCCAGTACTTC.

The rearrangement links TRBV10-3 to TRBJ2-3; D is unclear. CDR3 size: 13 residues. Germline CDR1 and CDR2: ENHRY and SYGVKD. The germline V and J ends were trimmed by 6 bases and 4 bases, with 11 bases remaining between them. For the CDR3, the DNA is TGTGCCATCAGCGTTGGGTACCCAGATACGCAGTATTTT. This gives the protein CAISVGYPDTQYF.

This rearrangement joins TRBV5-1 to TRBJ1-3; no clear D gene. The germline V and J ends were trimmed by 4 bases and 1 base, with 9 bases remaining between them. This CDR3 contains 14 residues. Germline assignment: CDR1 SGHRS and CDR2 YFSETQ. CDR3 region: CASSPGGSGNTIYF. CDR3 nucleotides: TGCGCCAGCAGCCCCGGAGGGTCTGGAAACACCATATATTTT.

In this sample, this clone turned up once. The chain joins TRBV18 to TRBJ1-1; a weak D match, TRBD1 (6 bases). The germline V gene encodes CDR1 KGHSH and CDR2 LQKENI. The length of the CDR3 is 14 residues. With 6 bases removed from V and 10 bases from J, the gap between germline ends came to 21 bases. CDR3 loop: CASSPRGAQERAFF. The CDR3 bases are TGTGCCAGCTCGCCAAGGGGGGCGCAGGAACGAGCTTTCTTT.

The V call is TRBV6-1, the J call TRBJ1-1; no reliable D call. The CDR3 spans 15 residues. V was pared by 8 bases and J by 5 bases, with 21 bases between. CDR1 MNHNS and CDR2 SASEGT come from the germline V gene. The CDR3 nucleotides read TGTGCCAGCCAGAGCAAGCGCGCCCCGGGTACTGAAGCTTTCTTT. Translating it yields CASQSKRAPGTEAFF.

This chain uses TRBV10-2 with TRBJ1-1; the match to TRBD1 covers 10 bases. This CDR3 is built from 15 residues. J gave up 6 bases and V 4 bases, and 8 bases lay outside the gene matches. Germline lookup yields CDR1 WSHSY and CDR2 SAAADI. The CDR3 DNA follows: TGCGCCAGCAGTGGACAGGGGGCGCGGGTTTCTGAAGCTTTCTTT. Translation: CASSGQGARVSEAFF.

This chain links TRBV18 with TRBJ2-2; 8 nucleotides line up with TRBD1. The germline CDR1 and CDR2 sequences are KGHSH and LQKENI. The CDR3 totals 14 residues. V dropped 3 bases and J dropped 5; count of bases not matched to a gene: 2. The CDR3 DNA reads TGTGCCAGCTCACCCGACAGGGGAACCGGGGAGCTGTTTTTT. Protein: CASSPDRGTGELFF. Filled out from reference TRBV18 and TRBJ2-2, the complete variable domain reads NAGVMQNPRHLVRRRGQEARLRCSPMKGHSHVYWYRQLPEEGLKFMVYLQKENIIDESGMPKERFSAEFPKEGPSILRIQQVVRGDSAAYFCASSPDRGTGELFFGEGSRLTVL.

The V gene is TRBV5-4, the J gene TRBJ2-1; 9 bases match TRBD1. Looked up from germline, CDR1 is SGHNT and CDR2 is YYREEE (reference sequence). The J segment lost 6 bases and the V segment lost 4 bases, leaving 8 bases of the junction unmatched. The CDR3 sequence is 15 residues long. The CDR3 bases are TGTGCCAGCAGCATGGGGACAGGGAGGGGCAATGAGCAGTTCTTC. Translated, it gives CASSMGTGRGNEQFF.

The CDR3: CASSPLGAGLKFF. Here the CDR3 DNA reads TGTGCCAGCTCACCCCTCGGGGCGGGGTTGAAGTTCTTC. The chain joins TRBV18 to TRBJ2-1; perhaps TRBD2 as D (6 bases). The CDR3 consists of 13 residues. The germline CDR1 and CDR2 sequences are KGHSH and LQKENI. With 3 bases removed from V and 14 bases from J, the gap between germline ends came to 17 bases.

The chain couples TRBV2 to TRBJ2-4; D unresolved. This CDR3 comprises 15 residues. V lost 3 bases and J lost 0, with 9 bases in between. From germline, CDR1 is SNHLY and CDR2 FYNNEI. The CDR3 sequence: CASSDQRLAKNIQYF. Here the CDR3 DNA reads TGTGCCAGCAGTGATCAGCGTCTAGCCAAAAACATTCAGTACTTC.

The table lists this clone with a few counts. The V call is TRBV29-1, the J call TRBJ1-1; no definite D call. Deletions cut 5 bases from V and 2 bases from J, with 6 bases between. Germline V lookup: CDR1 SQVTM, CDR2 ANQGSEA. This CDR3 comprises 11 residues. CDR3 protein: CSVIGNTEAFF. The DNA of the CDR3 is TGCAGCGTTATTGGAAACACTGAAGCTTTCTTT.

V gene TRBV6-1 combines with J gene TRBJ1-5; no firm D call. The germline V gene encodes CDR1 MNHNS and CDR2 SASEGT. Trimming removed 8 bases at V and 0 bases at J, with 20 bases between. This CDR3 region has 17 residues. CDR3 protein: CASGGAWQRVSNQPQHF. The CDR3 coding sequence is TGTGCCAGCGGTGGTGCATGGCAGAGGGTTAGCAATCAGCCCCAGCATTTT.

The chain joins TRBV30 to TRBJ1-5; tentatively, D is TRBD1 (5 bases). Trimming left V 3 bases short and J 5 bases short, with 11 bases between. The CDR3 has 13 amino acids. In germline, CDR1 is GTSNPN, CDR2 SVGIG (reference sequence). The CDR3, as DNA: TGTGCCTGGAGACGGACAAATGATCAGCCCCAGCATTTT. This encodes CAWRRTNDQPQHF.

This chain links TRBV30 with TRBJ2-1, with D possibly matching TRBD2 (6 bases). There are 11 residues in the CDR3. CDR1 and CDR2 (germline): GTSNPN, SVGIG (reference sequence). V was pared by 1 base and J by 13 bases, with 11 bases between. DNA of the CDR3: TGTGCCTGGAGTGCCCGGACTAACCAGTTCTTC. Translating gives CAWSARTNQFF.

The chain links TRBV6-6 to TRBJ1-5; D remains unclear. The germline CDR1 and CDR2 sequences are MNHNY and SVGAGI (reference sequence). This CDR3 contains 13 residues. V was pared by 2 bases and J by 2 bases, with 4 bases between. The CDR3 protein is CASSYDRNQPQHF. CDR3 sequence (DNA): TGTGCCAGCAGTTACGATCGCAATCAGCCCCAGCATTTT.

CDR3 bases: TGTGCCAGCAGTTTAAGCGGAAGGGGGGTAATCGGAAATGAGCAGTTCTTC. Its translation is CASSLSGRGVIGNEQFF. J is TRBJ2-1 and V is TRBV27, with D perhaps being TRBD1 or TRBD2 (6 bases each). V lost 2 bases and J lost 7, with 21 bases in between. This CDR3 is 17 amino acids long. Germline assignment: CDR1 MNHEY and CDR2 SMNVEV (reference sequence).

The gene calls are TRBV7-9 and TRBJ2-7; D tentatively fits TRBD1 or TRBD2 (5 bases each). The CDR3 loop spans 13 amino acids. CDR1 is SEHNR, CDR2 FQNEAQ, per germline (reference sequence). V was clipped by 1 base and J by 5 bases, with 9 bases between them. The DNA of the CDR3 is TGTGCCAGCAGCTTAGATTGGGGGAACGAGCAGTACTTC. This sequence encodes CASSLDWGNEQYF.

V usage is TRBV9 and J usage is TRBJ1-1; D is unresolved. The germline V gene encodes CDR1 SGDLS and CDR2 YYNGEE. This CDR3 comprises 13 residues. The germline V and J ends were trimmed by 0 bases and 7 bases, with 10 bases remaining between them. The CDR3 loop is CASSVGLGNEAFF. The CDR3 DNA reads as TGTGCCAGCAGCGTAGGTCTAGGGAATGAAGCTTTCTTT.

The V gene is TRBV11-2, the J gene TRBJ2-4; the match to TRBD1 covers 8 bases. The CDR3 runs to 19 residues. The J segment lost 2 bases and the V segment lost 4 bases, leaving 16 bases of the junction unmatched. The germline gives CDR1 SGHAT, CDR2 FQNNGV. CDR3 region: CASSSLPTTGGRSKNIQYF. CDR3 sequence (DNA): TGTGCCAGCAGCTCCCTCCCAACCACAGGGGGAAGGTCCAAAAACATTCAGTACTTC.